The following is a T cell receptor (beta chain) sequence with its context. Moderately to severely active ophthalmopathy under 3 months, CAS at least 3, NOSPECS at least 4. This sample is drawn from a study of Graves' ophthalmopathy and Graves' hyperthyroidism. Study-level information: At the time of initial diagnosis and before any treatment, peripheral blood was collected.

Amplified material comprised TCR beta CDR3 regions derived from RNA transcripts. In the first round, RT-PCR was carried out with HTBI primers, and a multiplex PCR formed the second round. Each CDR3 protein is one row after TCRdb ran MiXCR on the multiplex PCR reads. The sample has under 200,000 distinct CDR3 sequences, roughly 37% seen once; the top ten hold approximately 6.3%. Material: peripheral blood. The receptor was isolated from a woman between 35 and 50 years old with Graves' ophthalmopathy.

The CDR3 here is CASSLVALQETQYF. In DNA form, the CDR3 reads TGTGCCAGCAGCTTGGTGGCTCTCCAAGAGACCCAGTACTTC. The gene calls are TRBV5-5 and TRBJ2-5, with D unresolved. The CDR3 runs to 14 residues. The germline V gene encodes CDR1 SGHKS and CDR2 YYEKEE (reference sequence). V was trimmed by 0 bases and J by 1 base, leaving 7 bases between them.